One sample yielded the 8 T cell receptor beta chains listed below, sequenced in a study of cytomegalovirus exposure and HLA in healthy donors. With 60 Vbeta and 13 Jbeta primers, the PCR was carried out. Measured with immunoSEQ multiplex PCR; TCRdb has only the in-frame clones, and not every one. The data show 55,000 to 65,000 clones, 70% to 75% seen once. Sequencing input: PBMCs. These receptor sequences come from a man between 25 and 39 years old in good health and CMV-seropositive.

V and J are TRBV5-5 and TRBJ1-2; D possibly corresponds to TRBD1 (5 bases). CDR1 and CDR2 from the germline V gene are SGHKS and YYEKEE (reference sequence). This CDR3 is built from 14 residues. V was cut by 4 bases and J by 8 bases, with 18 bases left in between. The CDR3 coding sequence is TGTGCCAGCAGCAATTTTCCGCAGGGTGAGGGCTACACCTTC. Its protein is CASSNFPQGEGYTF. Together with reference TRBV5-5 and TRBJ1-2, the CDR3 gives the full variable domain: DAGVTQSPTHLIKTRGQQVTLRCSPISGHKSVSWYQQVLGQGPQFIFQYYEKEERGRGNFPDRFSARQFPNYSSELNVNALLLGDSALYLCASSNFPQGEGYTFGSGTRLTVV.

This clone appeared a few times. V is TRBV4-3 and J is TRBJ2-1, with D possibly matching TRBD2 (6 bases). V was shortened by 2 bases and J by 6 bases, with 8 bases between the two germline ends. CDR1 is LGHNA, CDR2 YSLEER, per germline. The CDR3 extends over 13 amino acids. DNA of the CDR3: TGCGCCAGCAGCCAACAGGGAGGCAATGAGCAGTTCTTC. Amino acids: CASSQQGGNEQFF.

The chain has TRBV19 and TRBJ2-5, with 11 bases identical to TRBD2. Germline CDR1 and CDR2: LNHDA and SQIVND (reference sequence). The CDR3 runs to 16 residues. The J segment lost 1 base and the V segment lost 5 bases, leaving 6 bases of the junction unmatched. CDR3 sequence (DNA): TGTGCCAGTAGTTCATCTAGCGGGGGGCCCCAAGAGACCCAGTACTTC. Translating gives CASSSSSGGPQETQYF.

This clone was counted only a few times. The genes are TRBV6-6 and TRBJ2-3; 8 bases fit TRBD2. CDR1 and CDR2 from the germline V gene are MNHNY and SVGAGI (reference sequence). V lost 5 bases, J lost 4 bases, and 8 bases stayed unmatched. This CDR3 spans 15 amino acids. CDR3 sequence (DNA): TGTGCCAGCAGTCGGGGGGGCCTCGACCCAGATACGCAGTATTTT. Translation gives CASSRGGLDPDTQYF.

The chain is built from TRBV18 and TRBJ1-1; D possibly corresponds to TRBD1 (6 bases). This CDR3 is 14 amino acids long. The germline V gene has CDR1 KGHSH and CDR2 LQKENI. CDR3 loop: CVSRQVTSNTEAFF. The DNA of the CDR3 is TGTGTCAGTCGACAGGTTACCTCGAACACTGAAGCTTTCTTT.

V usage is TRBV6-5 and J usage is TRBJ2-5, with 7 bases fitting TRBD1. CDR1 and CDR2 (germline): MNHEY, SVGAGI. V gave up 0 bases and J gave up 5 bases; unmatched junction bases: 3. This CDR3 has 14 amino acids. As DNA, the CDR3 is TGTGCCAGCAGTTACTCTGACAGGGTCGAGACCCAGTACTTC. Translation: CASSYSDRVETQYF.

V gene TRBV9 combines with J gene TRBJ1-6; possible D gene TRBD1, 6 bases. Germline CDR1 reads SGDLS; CDR2 reads YYNGEE. This CDR3 has 16 amino acids. Trimming shortened V by 2 bases and J by 0 bases, and 9 bases separated the two germline ends. As DNA, the CDR3 is TGTGCCAGCAGCGTGGGAGGGGGCTCCTATAATTCACCCCTCCACTTT. Protein product: CASSVGGGSYNSPLHF.

With regard to this clone: A read error may produce the germline difference seen at one junction end. The chain couples TRBV7-9 to TRBJ2-7, with a tentative D call TRBD1 (5 bases). Germline V lookup: CDR1 SEHNR, CDR2 FQNEAQ (reference sequence). The CDR3 runs 12 residues. This CDR3 is CSSSDRSYEQYF. CDR3 DNA: TGTTCCAGCAGTGACAGATCATACGAGCAGTACTTC. The whole variable domain, filled in from reference TRBV7-9 and TRBJ2-7, reads DTGVSQNPRHKITKRGQNVTFRCDPISEHNRLYWYRQTLGQGPEFLTYFQNEAQLEKSRLLSDRFSAERPKGSFSTLEIQRTEQGDSAMYLCSSSDRSYEQYFGPGTRLTVT.